This TCR beta chain was sequenced for a study of tumor-infiltrating lymphocytes in localized non-small cell lung cancer. Study at large: From each patient, both tumor and uninvolved lung, non-adjacent to tumor, were sampled. Findings and caveats of the study: Higher tumor T cell infiltration than in uninvolved lung was supported by TCRbeta sequencing.

The germline CDR1 and CDR2 sequences are SEHNR and FQNEAQ (reference sequence). The V gene lost 5 bases and the J gene lost 0 bases, with 10 bases spanning the gap. CDR3 length equals 15 residues. The sample holds one count of this clone. The antigen remains undetermined. The data were produced by immunoSEQ multiplex PCR, yet TCRdb's version contains in-frame clones alone and is incomplete. The data contain more than 9,500 clones, around 81% of them singletons. The chain is built from TRBV7-9 and TRBJ2-2; D is uncertain. The receptor was derived from a human donor with non-small cell lung cancer. The sample consisted of lung tumor tissue. CDR3 region: CASSHLWTNTGELFF. CDR3 DNA sequence: TGTGCCAGCAGCCACTTATGGACGAACACCGGGGAGCTGTTTTTT.